This T cell receptor beta chain was profiled in a study of blood T cell repertoires in COVID-19. About the study: The United States, Italy and Spain were the sources of the acute and convalescent COVID-19 samples. Sample material is recorded as cDNA or gDNA derived from T cells, B-cell-depleted T cells, or PBMCs.

CDR3 length: 16 residues. Germline values: CDR1 SGHTS, CDR2 YDEGEE. J was trimmed by 1 base and V by 4 bases; bases with no gene match: 7. The sample holds a few counts of this clone. In the original workflow: Amplified reference gene primers provided the basis for estimating nucleated cell counts. Clones were sequenced by immunoSEQ multiplex PCR, and TCRdb holds only the in-frame ones, with some missing. D and trimming come from the DNA, and the V and J calls and clone size come from that table. The repertoire has 250,000 or so clones, roughly 86% of them found once; the top ten carry more than 6.5%.

The source of this sequence is a woman between 65 and 79 years old with active or convalescent COVID-19. J is TRBJ1-1 and V is TRBV5-8; the match to TRBD1 covers 10 bases. Material for sequencing was peripheral blood. The CDR3 DNA is TGTGCCAGCAGCCATAGACAGGGGGCTACGAACACTGAAGCTTTCTTT. It yields the protein CASSHRQGATNTEAFF.